The TCR beta chain under discussion was sequenced for a study of blood T cells in healthy people across ages. Study outcomes and limitations: TCR beta diversity tracked closely with naive T cell percentage. A roughly linear fall in TCR beta diversity per million T cells was seen with increasing age.

A second PCR of about 7 to 12 cycles used a sample-barcoded 5' primer and a J-beta primer mix. Each cDNA molecule, via a template-switch adaptor with 12 random nucleotides, was tagged. TCRdb itself ran the 5' RACE reads through MiXCR, one entry per CDR3 protein. The table lists about 600,000 distinct CDR3 sequences, 45% to 55% of them singletons. Details on this clonotype: Its antigen is as yet unknown.

The V and J ends lost 1 base and 3 bases respectively, with 9 bases between them. The CDR3 is 14 residues long. The germline CDR1 and CDR2 sequences are SGHRS and YFSETQ. The authors extracted at least 5 micrograms of total RNA per sample. J is TRBJ2-3 and V is TRBV5-1; D is unclear. Sequencing input: blood. The origin of this receptor is a man at least 80 years old in good health. This CDR3 is CASSLLKSTDTQYF. CDR3 in DNA: TGCGCCAGCAGCTTGTTGAAGAGTACAGATACGCAGTATTTT.